The 31 T cell receptor beta chains reported below all come from one sample, sequenced in a study of shared clonotypes between healthy human individuals. Here immunoSEQ multiplex PCR was the method, and the copy in TCRdb shows in-frame clones only, minus some. Seen here are about 640,000 clones, 60% to 80% observed once, and the top ten hold 1.8%. Specimen: memory CD4+ T cells sorted from blood. Subset meaning: CD45RA-negative fraction. The receptors originated from a woman aged 25 to 39 in good health.

This sequence joins TRBV28 and TRBJ2-7, with 14 bases lining up with TRBD2. CDR1 MDHEN and CDR2 SYDVKM come from the germline V gene. The CDR3 has 17 residues. The junction had 12 bases not matched to a gene; V was cut back by 6 bases and J by 5 bases. The CDR3 is CASRPPGLAGVSHEQYF. Here the CDR3 DNA reads TGTGCCAGCAGACCCCCGGGACTAGCGGGAGTTTCACACGAGCAGTACTTC.

In this sample, this clone turned up many times. The chain is built from TRBV7-2 and TRBJ2-2, with D unresolved. CDR1 is SGHTA, CDR2 FQGNSA, per germline. Trimming cost V 3 bases and J 3 bases, with 11 bases left between them. The CDR3 consists of 15 residues. The CDR3 here is CASSFGQLDTGELFF. CDR3 in DNA: TGTGCCAGCAGCTTTGGGCAGCTAGACACCGGGGAGCTGTTTTTT.

V usage is TRBV7-9 and J usage is TRBJ2-5; TRBD2 might be the D (6 bases). The CDR3 extends over 16 amino acids. The V end lost 2 bases, the J end lost 2 bases, and 15 bases lay between the germline ends. Germline values: CDR1 SEHNR, CDR2 FQNEAQ (reference sequence). The CDR3 is CASSLLIGGPQETQYF. For the CDR3, the DNA is TGTGCCAGCAGCTTACTTATCGGGGGACCTCAAGAGACCCAGTACTTC.

This chain links TRBV18 with TRBJ2-2; 9 bases are a match to TRBD1. Germline V gene data show CDR1 as KGHSH and CDR2 as LQKENI. CDR3 length equals 18 residues. Germline trimming cut 3 bases from V and 0 bases from J; bases unmatched to any gene: 8. The CDR3, as DNA: TGTGCCAGCTCACCGCTACCCACAGGGGGCTCGAACACCGGGGAGCTGTTTTTT. Translation: CASSPLPTGGSNTGELFF.

The chain links TRBV5-1 to TRBJ2-7, with D possibly matching TRBD2 (6 bases). Trimming removed 0 bases from V and 6 bases from J, with 13 bases in between. The CDR3 totals 14 residues. In germline, CDR1 is SGHRS, CDR2 YFSETQ. CDR3 amino acids: CASSLVPSASEQYF. The CDR3 nucleotides are TGCGCCAGCAGCTTGGTTCCTAGCGCCTCCGAGCAGTACTTC.

The chain is built from TRBV7-9 and TRBJ2-1, with unresolved D. Trimming shortened V by 4 bases and J by 4 bases, and 11 bases separated the two germline ends. There are 14 residues in the CDR3. Per germline, CDR1 SEHNR and CDR2 FQNEAQ (reference sequence). The CDR3 DNA reads as TGTGCCAGCAGCTCCGACCATGGGTACAATGAGCAGTTCTTC. It codes for CASSSDHGYNEQFF.

The rearrangement links TRBV2 to TRBJ2-7; 11 bases fit TRBD2. CDR1 is SNHLY and CDR2 is FYNNEI in the germline V gene. There are 15 residues in the CDR3. The junction had 8 bases not matched to a gene; V was cut back by 8 bases and J by 2 bases. The CDR3 loop reads CASYLAGGETYEQYF. The CDR3 region has the DNA TGTGCCAGCTATCTAGCGGGAGGCGAAACCTACGAGCAGTACTTC.

The chain carries TRBV11-2 and TRBJ2-7; the D gene is possibly TRBD2 (6 bases). The CDR3 consists of 13 residues. The V end was cut by 1 base, the J end by 6 bases, with 10 bases between. CDR1 is SGHAT and CDR2 is FQNNGV in the germline V gene. CDR3 protein: CASSLATSAEQYF. CDR3 bases: TGTGCCAGCAGCTTAGCGACTAGTGCCGAGCAGTACTTC.

The rearrangement links TRBV6-1 to TRBJ2-2; 12 bases match TRBD1. The germline V gene has CDR1 MNHNS and CDR2 SASEGT. The CDR3 runs 15 residues. V lost 6 bases, J lost 4 bases, and 3 bases stayed unmatched. The CDR3 protein is CASRGTGGLTGELFF. The DNA for the CDR3 is TGTGCCAGCAGGGGGACAGGGGGCCTCACCGGGGAGCTGTTTTTT.

The V gene is TRBV20-1, the J gene TRBJ2-1, with no clear D. V lost 6 bases and J lost 9, with 9 bases in between. The V gene's germline CDR1 is DFQATT and CDR2 SNEGSKA (reference sequence). This CDR3 region has 10 residues. CDR3 region: CSASAPEQFF. Written as DNA, the CDR3 is TGCAGTGCCAGTGCCCCTGAGCAGTTCTTC.

The V and J genes are TRBV6-6 and TRBJ1-2; D unclear. The CDR3 sequence is 12 residues long. V shed 8 bases and J shed 1 base, with 8 bases lying between them. Germline V gene lookup returns CDR1 MNHNY and CDR2 SVGAGI (reference sequence). The CDR3 nucleotides are TGTGCCAGCTTCGAGGGTAACTATGGCTACACCTTC. The encoded protein is CASFEGNYGYTF.

With regard to this clone: A read error is possible here, since a much larger clone lies one base away. Other DNA sequences of this sample code for an identical CDR3. J is TRBJ1-5 and V is TRBV18, with D unclear. The CDR3 is 14 residues long. The V and J ends lost 2 bases and 0 bases respectively, with 5 bases between them. Germline values: CDR1 KGHSH, CDR2 LQKENI. The CDR3 nucleotides are TGTGCCAGCTCACCAGGGGTTAGCAATCAGCCCCAGCATTTT. Protein: CASSPGVSNQPQHF. Full variable domain (missing parts from reference TRBV18 and TRBJ1-5): NAGVMQNPRHLVRRRGQEARLRCSPMKGHSHVYWYRQLPEEGLKFMVYLQKENIIDESGMPKERFSAEFPKEGPSILRIQQVVRGDSAAYFCASSPGVSNQPQHFGDGTRLSIL.

The chain employs TRBV7-2 and TRBJ2-3; the D gene is possibly TRBD2 (5 bases). Germline V gene lookup returns CDR1 SGHTA and CDR2 FQGNSA. The CDR3 sequence is 16 residues long. V gave up 5 bases and J gave up 2 bases, with 17 bases separating them. This CDR3 is CASSPGLLGYTDTQYF. The DNA of the CDR3 is TGTGCCAGCAGCCCAGGACTCCTGGGGTACACAGATACGCAGTATTTT. Looking up the rest from reference TRBV7-2 and TRBJ2-3 gives the full variable domain: GAGVSQSPSNKVTEKGKDVELRCDPISGHTALYWYRQSLGQGLEFLIYFQGNSAPDKSGLPSDRFSAERTGGSVSTLTIQRTQQEDSAVYLCASSPGLLGYTDTQYFGPGTRLTVL.

This chain connects TRBV2 to TRBJ1-1, with D tentatively TRBD1 (6 bases). Per germline, CDR1 SNHLY and CDR2 FYNNEI. V lost 8 bases and J lost 11, with 18 bases in between. The CDR3 is made up of 12 amino acids. The CDR3 loop is CASAESQGWAFF. The CDR3 region has the DNA TGTGCCAGCGCAGAAAGCCAGGGGTGGGCTTTCTTT.

The chain combines TRBV5-1 with TRBJ2-7, with D perhaps matching TRBD1 or TRBD2 (6 bases each). V gave up 0 bases and J gave up 6 bases, with 13 bases separating them. CDR1 is SGHRS, CDR2 YFSETQ, per germline. The length of the CDR3 is 14 residues. This CDR3 reads CASSLAGEAGEQYF. The DNA of the CDR3 is TGCGCCAGCAGCTTGGCAGGGGAGGCTGGCGAGCAGTACTTC.

The chain carries TRBV6-1 and TRBJ1-4; D unclear. This CDR3 is built from 12 residues. Trimming cost V 7 bases and J 1 base, with 4 bases left between them. Germline lookup yields CDR1 MNHNS and CDR2 SASEGT. CDR3 DNA sequence: TGTGCCAGCAAGGGAACTAATGAAAAACTGTTTTTT. It encodes CASKGTNEKLFF.

J is TRBJ2-3 and V is TRBV9; D remains ambiguous. V lost 4 bases and J lost 4, with 13 bases in between. Germline V lookup: CDR1 SGDLS, CDR2 YYNGEE. There are 14 residues in the CDR3. CDR3 in DNA: TGTGCCAGCAGCCCTCAACCGGACCCAGATACGCAGTATTTT. It translates to CASSPQPDPDTQYF.

This clone came up a few times. The chain's CDR3 is CASGRERTSTGELFF. CDR3 coding DNA: TGCGCCAGCGGGCGGGAGCGGACGAGCACCGGGGAGCTGTTTTTT. This sequence joins TRBV10-2 and TRBJ2-2; 7 nucleotides line up with TRBD2. The germline V gene has CDR1 WSHSY and CDR2 SAAADI. V shed 8 bases, J shed 4 bases, and the junction held 10 bases outside the gene matches. This CDR3 region has 15 residues.

This clone occurred many times. The chain carries TRBV7-9 and TRBJ1-2; 8 bases agree with TRBD1. Germline assignment: CDR1 SEHNR and CDR2 FQNEAQ (reference sequence). This CDR3 spans 13 amino acids. Germline trimming cut 2 bases from V and 4 bases from J; bases unmatched to any gene: 0. CDR3 protein: CASSLTGGYGYTF. The CDR3 DNA reads TGTGCCAGCAGCTTAACAGGGGGCTATGGCTACACCTTC.

The chain employs TRBV6-6 and TRBJ1-4; D is ambiguous. This CDR3 contains 13 residues. V lost 8 bases to trimming and J lost 8 bases, with 15 bases between them. Germline V gives CDR1 MNHNY, CDR2 SVGAGI (reference sequence). In nucleotides, the CDR3 is TGTGCCAGCGCCCGCAAGGGAGGGGAAAAACTGTTTTTT. This gives the protein CASARKGGEKLFF.

This clone was counted a single time. The rearrangement links TRBV7-2 to TRBJ2-7; 11 nucleotides agree with TRBD2. Trimming at V came to 6 bases and at J to 3 bases, leaving 1 base not matched to a gene. CDR3 size: 13 residues. The germline gives CDR1 SGHTA, CDR2 FQGNSA. CDR3 in DNA: TGTGCCAGCAGTACTAGCGGGGGCTACGAGCAGTACTTC. Translated: CASSTSGGYEQYF.

The chain joins TRBV6-1 to TRBJ2-5; 8 bases line up with TRBD2. CDR3 length: 15 amino acids. Germline CDR1 MNHNS, CDR2 SASEGT. Trimming at V came to 3 bases and at J to 5 bases, leaving 8 bases not matched to a gene. In nucleotides, the CDR3 is TGTGCCAGCAGTGAGGGTCGGGGGGGGCACGAGACCCAGTACTTC. This encodes CASSEGRGGHETQYF.

This rearrangement joins TRBV16 to TRBJ2-1; TRBD2 matches 7 bases. CDR1 and CDR2 (germline): KGHSY, FQNENV. CDR3 size: 17 residues. Trimming removed 0 bases from V and 6 bases from J; junction bases left unmatched: 11. In DNA, the CDR3 is TGTGCCAGCAGCCAATCGTTGGCTAGCGGAGACTTCAATGAGCAGTTCTTC. Its protein is CASSQSLASGDFNEQFF.

This clone was seen only once. V and J are TRBV28 and TRBJ2-1; 9 positions agree with TRBD2. CDR3 length equals 16 residues. With V trimmed by 6 bases and J by 9 bases, 15 bases remained unmatched. The germline CDR1 and CDR2 sequences are MDHEN and SYDVKM. The CDR3 DNA reads as TGTGCCAGCAGCCCAGGGGGGCGCGGGAGGGGGATTGAGCAGTTCTTC. Translating it yields CASSPGGRGRGIEQFF.

Comment on this clone: A much larger clone sits a single nucleotide away, making a read error possible. This CDR3 is also generated by other DNA sequences in the sample. The chain carries TRBV7-2 and TRBJ2-7; the match to TRBD2 covers 9 bases. Germline V gene lookup returns CDR1 SGHTA and CDR2 FQGNSA. V shed 0 bases, J shed 0 bases, and the junction held 0 bases outside the gene matches. The length of the CDR3 is 15 residues. CDR3 residues: CASSLASGSSYEQYF. The CDR3 nucleotides read TGTGCCAGCAGCTTAGCTAGCGGGAGCTCCTACGAGCAGTACTTC.

J is TRBJ2-3 and V is TRBV7-3; TRBD1 or TRBD2 may be the D gene (5 bases each). This CDR3 region has 14 residues. Per the germline V gene, CDR1 is SGHTA and CDR2 is FQGTGA. V was cut by 4 bases and J by 1 base, with 9 bases left in between. The CDR3: CASSYGAGTDTQYF. The CDR3 coding sequence is TGTGCCAGCAGCTACGGGGCGGGCACAGATACGCAGTATTTT.

The rearrangement links TRBV27 to TRBJ2-7; 11 positions match TRBD2. Germline CDR1 reads MNHEY; CDR2 reads SMNVEV (reference sequence). V trimming: 5 bases; J trimming: 6 bases; junction bases outside the gene matches: 9. This CDR3 is 15 amino acids long. CDR3 sequence (DNA): TGTGCCAGCAGTCCGATAGCGGGAGGGCTGGCCGAGCAGTACTTC. Its translation is CASSPIAGGLAEQYF.

The genes are TRBV7-9 and TRBJ1-5; the D gene is possibly TRBD1 (6 bases). Trimming removed 5 bases at V and 4 bases at J, with 15 bases between. The germline CDR1 and CDR2 sequences are SEHNR and FQNEAQ (reference sequence). The CDR3 extends over 15 amino acids. In nucleotides, the CDR3 is TGTGCCAGCAGCCTTGGGGACATTCCTAATCAGCCCCAGCATTTT. Translating it yields CASSLGDIPNQPQHF.

Only one count was recorded for this clone. The chain joins TRBV19 to TRBJ1-4; D might be TRBD1 (6 bases). CDR1 LNHDA and CDR2 SQIVND come from the germline V gene (reference sequence). Trimming removed 9 bases at V and 9 bases at J, with 17 bases between. The CDR3 extends over 13 amino acids. For the CDR3, the DNA is TGTGCCAGCAAGATAAAACAGGGTAAAAAACTGTTTTTT. Translating it yields CASKIKQGKKLFF.

In this sample, this clone turned up once. The chain couples TRBV28 to TRBJ2-7; either TRBD1 or TRBD2 may supply D (5 bases each). Looked up from germline, CDR1 is MDHEN and CDR2 is SYDVKM. Trimming removed 3 bases at V and 3 bases at J, with 15 bases between. This CDR3 region has 15 residues. CDR3 amino acids: CASSLFQGVDYEQYF. CDR3 bases: TGTGCCAGCAGTTTGTTCCAGGGAGTAGACTACGAGCAGTACTTC.

For this clone: The same CDR3 can be traced to other DNA sequences in this sample. The CDR3 bases are TGCGCCAGCAGCTTGGCGACTGGGTCCTACGAGCAGTACTTC. It encodes CASSLATGSYEQYF. V is TRBV5-1 and J is TRBJ2-7; D gene uncertain. Trimming left V 0 bases short and J 1 base short, with 8 bases between. Germline V CDR1 and CDR2: SGHRS, YFSETQ. The CDR3 is 14 residues long.